The following is a TCR beta chain sequence with its context. This entry comes from a study of blood T cell repertoires in COVID-19. Repertoires were generated with immunoSEQ multiplex PCR, while TCRdb's copy carries only in-frame clones and drops some. Counted here are approximately 300,000 clones, around 88% occurring once; the ten biggest clones make up 1.6%. CDR1 and CDR2 (germline): LNHDA, SQIVND (reference sequence). The CDR3 has 14 amino acids. The V and J ends lost 3 bases and 6 bases, in that order; junction bases with no gene match: 5. Sequenced input: peripheral blood. The sequence derives from a woman in her 50s with acute or convalescent COVID-19. The rearrangement links TRBV19 to TRBJ1-5, with 7 bases identical to TRBD1. The CDR3 DNA reads TGTGCCAGTAGTATCCTCGACAGGGCTCAGCCCCAGCATTTT. Translating it yields CASSILDRAQPQHF.